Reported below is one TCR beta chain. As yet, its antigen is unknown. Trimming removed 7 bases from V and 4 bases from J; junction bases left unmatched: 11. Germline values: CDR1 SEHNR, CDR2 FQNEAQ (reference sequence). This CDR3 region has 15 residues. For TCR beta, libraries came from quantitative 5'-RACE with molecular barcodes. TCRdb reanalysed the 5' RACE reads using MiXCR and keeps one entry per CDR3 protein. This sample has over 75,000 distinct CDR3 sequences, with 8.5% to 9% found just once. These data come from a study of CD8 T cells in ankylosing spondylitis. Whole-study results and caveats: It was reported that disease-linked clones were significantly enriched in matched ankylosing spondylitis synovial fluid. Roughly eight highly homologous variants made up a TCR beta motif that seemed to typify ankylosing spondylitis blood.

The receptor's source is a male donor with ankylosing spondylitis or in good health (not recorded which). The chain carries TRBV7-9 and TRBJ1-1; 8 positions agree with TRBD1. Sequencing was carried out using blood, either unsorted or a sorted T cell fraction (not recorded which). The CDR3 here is CASIPFQGAGTEAFF. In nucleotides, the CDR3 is TGTGCCAGCATCCCTTTCCAGGGGGCAGGCACTGAAGCTTTCTTT.